This TCR beta chain derives from a study of blood T cell repertoires in COVID-19 (dated by TCRdb to between 2020 and 2021). In terms of the full investigation: Samples from collaborators originated in the United States, Italy and Spain and spanned both the acute and convalescent phases of COVID-19. The dataset comprised deeply sampled blood TCRbeta repertoires from subjects exposed to, actively infected with, or recovered from COVID-19. The samples were drawn from two sources: the first 160 participants of the ongoing ImmuneRACE study, and approximately 1,300 subjects contributed by 6 global collaborators. A de-identified subject ID, COVID-19 status, age in years and sex were almost always included in the sample metadata. Where available, HLA class I and class II types were taken from metadata supplied by the sample provider and were not determined by assay-based typing. The repertoires were released in a freely available public database intended as a resource for research on the immune response to SARS-CoV-2. The material from the prospective study consisted of cDNA or gDNA derived from T cells, B-cell-depleted T cells, or PBMCs. On the study overall, not on this receptor specifically: Clinical and demographic metadata were provided uncurated, with the amount varying by source and participant.

The immunoSEQ Assay, a bias-controlled multiplex PCR, was used to amplify TCRbeta CDR3 regions from genomic DNA. Processing in the source paper ran as follows. Nucleated cell counts per sample were estimated from amplification of reference gene primers within the assay. To quantify the absolute abundance of each unique TCRbeta CDR3 rearrangement, sequence reads were collapsed and filtered. For each sample, productive Simpson clonality was calculated as the square root of Simpson's diversity index across productive rearrangements. Entries here come from immuneACCESS through TCRdb and include only in-frame sequences with V and J called. Some clones fail to appear in such tables; in the studies checked, an unresolved V gene covers under half of the shortfall, and the cause of the remainder is unknown. V, J and clone size derive from that table, while D and trimming were established from the DNA sequence. The sample includes about 110,000 clones, with about 86% observed a single time. Almost 0.9% of the sample belongs to the ten largest clones.

The collaborating institutions used their own protocols to collect whole blood in K2EDTA tubes. For TCRbeta analysis, collaborators shipped samples in one of three forms: frozen whole blood, isolated PBMCs, or DNA extracted from either of those sample types. Concerning this clone itself: Its binding antigen is unknown. No base qualities exist here, and no much larger clone lies one base off it.

Material for sequencing was peripheral blood. The sequence was obtained from a woman between 45 and 65 years old with active or convalescent COVID-19.

The bases read TGTGCCAGCACTCGACGGGGGGATTCACCCCTCCACTTT. Its amino acids are CASTRRGDSPLHF. Here the chain combines TRBV5-6 and TRBJ1-6, with TRBD1 perhaps the D gene, on 5 matching bases. V sheds 6 bases and J sheds 8 bases, leaving 12 bases between their ends. The CDR3 runs 13 residues from the cysteine to the phenylalanine. Only CDR3 DNA remains: 39 bases, in frame from the first base. CDR1 and CDR2 were assigned from the germline V gene as SGHDT and YYEEEE.